This T cell receptor (beta chain) came from a study of blood T cell repertoires in COVID-19. Study information: Acute and convalescent COVID-19 specimens originated in the United States, Italy and Spain. Sample material is recorded as cDNA or gDNA derived from T cells, B-cell-depleted T cells, or PBMCs.

Germline V CDR1 and CDR2: MNHNS, SASEGT. The CDR3 runs to 17 residues. Germline trimming cut 1 base from V and 0 bases from J; bases unmatched to any gene: 5. Methods used by the authors: Amplification with reference gene primers provided the estimates of nucleated cell counts. Generated by immunoSEQ multiplex PCR, the TCRdb table keeps only in-frame clones and is missing some. V and J calls and clone size are given by that table; D and trimming were obtained from the DNA. This sample has more than 85,000 clones; 91% occur once, and the top ten carry less than 5.5%. This chain joins TRBV6-1 and TRBJ1-3, with 8 positions matching TRBD1. Input material: peripheral blood. The clonotype comes from a man younger than 30 with acute or convalescent COVID-19. In nucleotides, the CDR3 is TGTGCCAGCAGTGAAGTCCCAGGGGGCCGCTCTGGAAACACCATATATTTT. Amino acids: CASSEVPGGRSGNTIYF.